Below, 3 T cell receptor beta chains from the same sample are listed, as sequenced in a study of shared clonotypes between healthy human individuals (dated by TCRdb to the early 2020s). The library was prepared using the immunoSEQ multiplex PCR assay. Here the immuneACCESS table is served through TCRdb, limited to in-frame sequences with V and J called. Missing clones are a known gap in these copies; in checked studies unresolved V genes cover under half, and the rest lacks a known reason. This sample is represented by more than 2,000,000 clones; more than 90% of them were singletons. Jointly, the top ten make up around 0.14% of the sample. The sequenced sample consisted of naive CD4+ T cells sorted from blood. The cell subset or site label of this sample denotes: CD45RA+ positively selected. These receptors originate from a man between 18 and 29 years old in good health.

The J gene is TRBJ2-3, the V gene TRBV6-1; D gene unclear. V shed 0 bases and J shed 4 bases, with 8 bases lying between them. This CDR3 has 14 amino acids. The V gene's germline CDR1 is MNHNS and CDR2 SASEGT. The CDR3: CASSEALKADTQYF. The CDR3 nucleotides read TGTGCCAGCAGTGAAGCGCTGAAGGCAGATACGCAGTATTTT.

The rearrangement uses TRBV10-3 and TRBJ2-1, with a possible D match to TRBD2 (7 bases). Between the trimmed V and J ends, which lost 0 bases and 0 bases, there was a span of 12 bases. CDR3 size: 17 residues. The germline gives CDR1 ENHRY, CDR2 SYGVKD. CDR3 sequence: CAISESGGASSYNEQFF. For the CDR3, the DNA is TGTGCCATCAGTGAGTCAGGGGGGGCCAGCTCCTACAATGAGCAGTTCTTC.

Turning to this clone: Additional DNA sequences in this sample encode the identical CDR3. The chain links TRBV5-1 to TRBJ2-5; 7 positions match TRBD2. V lost 4 bases and J lost 0; bases outside the gene matches: 3. CDR1 and CDR2 from the germline V gene are SGHRS and YFSETQ. The CDR3 runs 14 residues. The CDR3, as DNA: TGCGCCAGCAGCCCTGGGGGGGACCAAGAGACCCAGTACTTC. Translation gives CASSPGGDQETQYF.